Each of the 18 T cell receptor beta chains below was sequenced from the same sample in a study of T cell clonotyping in hematopoietic cell transplantation. Sequenced by immunoSEQ multiplex PCR; TCRdb stores in-frame clones only, minus some. This table has 15,000 to 20,000 clones, about 72% appearing once. Specified time point: recipient sample about 28 days before transplant, after cytoreduction. The sequences come from peripheral blood mononuclear cells, collected before stem cell transplant. Every receptor here comes from a man in his 60s with acute myeloid leukemia. Some clones in this sample may be carry-over from other donors' samples.

V usage is TRBV30 and J usage is TRBJ1-1; D possibly corresponds to TRBD1 (5 bases). The CDR3 totals 14 residues. Germline V gene lookup returns CDR1 GTSNPN and CDR2 SVGIG (reference sequence). With 2 bases removed from V and 5 bases from J, the gap between germline ends came to 15 bases. The CDR3: CAWSIGTGGTEAFF. As DNA, the CDR3 is TGTGCCTGGAGTATCGGGACCGGGGGAACTGAAGCTTTCTTT.

This chain uses TRBV29-1 with TRBJ2-6; tentatively, D is TRBD1 (5 bases). The CDR3 covers 12 residues. V dropped 8 bases and J dropped 2 bases, with 7 bases sitting between them. Germline V gene sequence: CDR1 SQVTM, CDR2 ANQGSEA. CDR3 coding DNA: TGCAGCTCAGGGCCTGGGGCCAACGTCCTGACTTTC. Translating it yields CSSGPGANVLTF.

The chain has TRBV5-8 and TRBJ2-3, with 10 bases identical to TRBD2. CDR3 length: 16 residues. With 4 bases clipped from V and 1 base from J, the junction kept 6 bases outside the gene matches. Germline V lookup: CDR1 SGHTS, CDR2 YDEGEE. The CDR3 region is CASSAAGTSGTDTQYF. The CDR3 DNA reads as TGTGCCAGCAGCGCAGCCGGGACTAGCGGCACAGATACGCAGTATTTT.

The chain recombines TRBV11-3 with TRBJ2-7, with D possibly being TRBD2 (5 bases). This CDR3 spans 10 amino acids. Trimming removed 8 bases at V and 3 bases at J, with 5 bases between. CDR1 is SGHNT, CDR2 YENEEA, per germline. The CDR3 sequence: CASGSYEQYF. DNA of the CDR3: TGTGCCAGCGGGAGCTACGAGCAGTACTTC.

The chain has TRBV6-1 and TRBJ1-1, with no clear D. The CDR3 runs 13 residues. With 8 bases removed from V and 2 bases from J, the gap between germline ends came to 12 bases. Germline V gene data show CDR1 as MNHNS and CDR2 as SASEGT. The CDR3 DNA follows: TGTGCCAGCTGGAGCCACCTTAACACTGAAGCTTTCTTT. It is translated as CASWSHLNTEAFF.

This chain connects TRBV7-2 to TRBJ2-7; 10 nucleotides align to TRBD2. Trimming at V came to 1 base and at J to 4 bases, leaving 7 bases not matched to a gene. The germline gives CDR1 SGHTA, CDR2 FQGNSA. The CDR3 sequence is 16 residues long. The CDR3 region is CASSLGLAGVTYEQYF. The CDR3 DNA follows: TGTGCCAGCAGCTTAGGGCTAGCGGGGGTAACGTACGAGCAGTACTTC.

The rearrangement uses TRBV27 and TRBJ1-1, with no clear D. Germline CDR1 reads MNHEY; CDR2 reads SMNVEV (reference sequence). V was cut by 2 bases and J by 1 base, with 8 bases left in between. The CDR3 runs to 14 residues. DNA for the CDR3: TGTGCCAGCAGTTTACAGATTGCGAACACTGAAGCTTTCTTT. This sequence encodes CASSLQIANTEAFF.

This clone appeared once. The chain is built from TRBV13 and TRBJ2-7; possibly TRBD1 for D (5 bases). Germline V gives CDR1 PRHDT, CDR2 FYEKMQ (reference sequence). Trimming left V 4 bases short and J 1 base short, with 14 bases between. The length of the CDR3 is 15 residues. CDR3 in DNA: TGTGCCAGCAGCTGGCGCGGCAGGGCGTCCTACGAGCAGTACTTC. Translating it yields CASSWRGRASYEQYF.

The chain combines TRBV2 with TRBJ2-3; D gene ambiguous. The germline V and J ends were trimmed by 7 bases and 1 base, with 12 bases remaining between them. Germline-derived CDR1 and CDR2 are SNHLY and FYNNEI. The CDR3 length is 14 residues. CDR3 bases: TGTGCCAGCACCCCCTCCGCTGGCACAGATACGCAGTATTTT. As protein: CASTPSAGTDTQYF.

The chain couples TRBV2 to TRBJ2-7, with a possible D match to TRBD1 (5 bases). The CDR3 has 16 residues. Germline CDR1 reads SNHLY; CDR2 reads FYNNEI. V lost 6 bases to trimming and J lost 2 bases, with 20 bases between them. Written as DNA, the CDR3 is TGTGCCAGCAGGAGATCGATTATACGGACACCCTACGAGCAGTACTTC. Encoded protein: CASRRSIIRTPYEQYF.

In regard to this clone: A much more abundant neighbour one base away suggests this may be a read error. The chain joins TRBV13 to TRBJ2-2; 12 nucleotides match TRBD1. The J segment lost 9 bases and the V segment lost 1 base, leaving 9 bases of the junction unmatched. CDR1 and CDR2 from the germline V gene are PRHDT and FYEKMQ (reference sequence). CDR3 length: 17 residues. The CDR3 bases are TGTGCCAGCAGCTTAGTACGCGGGACAGGGGGCTCCAGGGAGCTGTTTTTT. Translation: CASSLVRGTGGSRELFF.

The CDR3 sequence is CASSSRQRNTGELFF. For the CDR3, the DNA is TGTGCCAGCAGTTCCCGACAGCGAAACACCGGGGAGCTGTTTTTT. The chain has TRBV27 and TRBJ2-2; D might be TRBD1 (5 bases). V gave up 4 bases and J gave up 2 bases, with 11 bases separating them. CDR1 and CDR2 from the germline V gene are MNHEY and SMNVEV (reference sequence). CDR3 size: 15 residues.

The chain uses TRBV7-2 and TRBJ2-3; D is ambiguous. V lost 5 bases, J lost 0 bases, and 12 bases lay in between. The CDR3 length is 15 residues. Germline CDR1 is SGHTA and CDR2 is FQGNSA. The CDR3 nucleotides read TGTGCCAGCAGCCCCAGCTATGACAGCACAGATACGCAGTATTTT. Translating it yields CASSPSYDSTDTQYF.

This chain connects TRBV11-3 to TRBJ1-4, with D unresolved. V was trimmed by 8 bases and J by 2 bases, leaving 12 bases between them. Germline CDR1 SGHNT, CDR2 YENEEA. This CDR3 is built from 14 residues. CDR3 bases: TGTGCCAGCCGACGCGACCTCACTAATGAAAAACTGTTTTTT. The encoded protein is CASRRDLTNEKLFF.

This clone was picked up a small number of times. This chain joins TRBV28 and TRBJ1-6; 8 bases align to TRBD1. The CDR3 has 16 residues. V lost 1 base, J lost 7 bases, and 6 bases stayed unmatched. The germline gives CDR1 MDHEN, CDR2 SYDVKM. The CDR3 reads CASSLSGRQGNSPLHF. The CDR3 DNA reads TGTGCCAGCAGTTTATCGGGGAGACAGGGGAATTCACCCCTCCACTTT.

A single count supports this clone. J is TRBJ2-7 and V is TRBV5-6; 9 positions match TRBD1. The CDR3 loop spans 14 amino acids. V shed 2 bases and J 5 bases; nucleotides not matched to a gene: 5. Germline CDR1 is SGHDT and CDR2 is YYEEEE. CDR3 in amino acids: CASSLVTGGDEQYF. The CDR3 coding sequence is TGTGCCAGCAGCTTAGTAACAGGGGGCGACGAGCAGTACTTC.

A word on this clone: Other DNA sequences from this sample encode an identical CDR3 as well. The V gene is TRBV6-5, the J gene TRBJ2-2, with TRBD2 matching over 7 bases. CDR1 MNHEY and CDR2 SVGAGI come from the germline V gene. V lost 2 bases and J lost 2; bases outside the gene matches: 2. This CDR3 comprises 15 residues. Here the CDR3 reads CASSYGGGNTGELFF. CDR3 coding DNA: TGTGCCAGCAGTTACGGCGGGGGAAACACCGGGGAGCTGTTTTTT.

The V call is TRBV19, the J call TRBJ1-6; D perhaps matches TRBD1 (6 bases). CDR3 size: 14 residues. Germline lookup yields CDR1 LNHDA and CDR2 SQIVND (reference sequence). Trimming took 3 bases from V and 9 from J, leaving 12 bases between them. CDR3 nucleotide sequence: TGTGCCAGTAGTATTACGGGGGCTACTTCACCCCTCCACTTT. This encodes CASSITGATSPLHF.